This TCR beta chain was sequenced during a study of Graves' ophthalmopathy and Graves' hyperthyroidism. This clonotype was detected ten times or more. Scientists amplified the TCR beta CDR3 regions from RNA transcripts. An initial RT-PCR round employing HTBI primers preceded a second-round multiplex PCR. One entry per CDR3 protein, called by TCRdb with MiXCR from the multiplex PCR reads. The data show about 380,000 distinct CDR3 sequences, with approximately 15% seen just once and 5.5% to 7% held by the top ten. Germline CDR1 SGHTA, CDR2 FQGNSA. This CDR3 is 15 amino acids long. With 5 bases removed from V and 6 bases from J, the gap between germline ends came to 17 bases. The term stable hyperthyroidism indicated an absence of ophthalmopathy within 18 months of follow-up.

The sequenced sample was peripheral blood. The rearrangement uses TRBV7-2 and TRBJ1-5; no firm D call. The sequence was collected from a young woman with stable Graves' hyperthyroidism. CDR3 nucleotides: TGTGCCAGCAGCCAGGACCCGACACCCAGTCAGCCCCAGCATTTT. This gives the protein CASSQDPTPSQPQHF.